Below are 4 T cell receptor beta chains sequenced from a single sample in a study of cytomegalovirus exposure and HLA in healthy donors. The PCR made use of 60 Vbeta and 13 Jbeta primers. Method: immunoSEQ multiplex PCR; TCRdb's copy keeps in-frame clones and lacks some. The table shows about 140,000 clones, with roughly 80% occurring only once. Sequencing input: PBMCs. These receptors were obtained from a female donor in good health and CMV-seronegative.

The V call is TRBV27, the J call TRBJ2-1; TRBD2 might be the D (5 bases). V lost 0 bases, J lost 2 bases, and 5 bases lay in between. The length of the CDR3 is 14 residues. Germline V gene lookup returns CDR1 MNHEY and CDR2 SMNVEV (reference sequence). DNA for the CDR3: TGTGCCAGCAGTTTATCCGGGACCTACAATGAGCAGTTCTTC. Protein: CASSLSGTYNEQFF.

The rearrangement joins TRBV19 to TRBJ1-5, with D hard to call. Germline CDR1 is LNHDA and CDR2 is SQIVND (reference sequence). The CDR3 runs to 16 residues. Trimming took 2 bases from V and 1 from J, leaving 12 bases between them. CDR3 DNA sequence: TGTGCCAGTAGTATATTGGGGAGCGGGAGCAATCAGCCCCAGCATTTT. Translating gives CASSILGSGSNQPQHF.

This clone was observed a handful of times. J is TRBJ1-5 and V is TRBV6-5; possibly TRBD1 for D (6 bases). The CDR3 totals 14 residues. V lost 5 bases and J lost 5, with 13 bases in between. CDR1 and CDR2 from the germline V gene are MNHEY and SVGAGI. In nucleotides, the CDR3 is TGTGCCAGCAGTGCAGGGGCGGGGGATCAGCCCCAGCATTTT. Protein sequence: CASSAGAGDQPQHF.

In its sample, this clone was seen once. The gene calls are TRBV28 and TRBJ1-1, with 7 bases aligning to TRBD1. CDR3 length: 14 residues. From germline, CDR1 is MDHEN and CDR2 SYDVKM. J was trimmed by 4 bases and V by 4 bases; bases with no gene match: 6. The CDR3 spells CASSSQGQSTEAFF. CDR3 coding DNA: TGTGCCAGCAGTTCCCAGGGACAGAGCACTGAAGCTTTCTTT.